This T cell receptor beta chain is from a study of CD8 T cells in Susac syndrome. Patients with Susac syndrome fulfilled recently defined diagnostic criteria for definite or probable disease. The RNA, roughly 0.45 to 1 ug, was put through reverse transcription using random hexamers. Amplification of TCR beta CDR3 across 54 Vbeta and 13 Jbeta was performed with immunoSEQ multiplex PCR. One entry per CDR3 protein, called by TCRdb with MiXCR from the immunoSEQ multiplex PCR reads. The profile covers some 200,000 distinct CDR3 sequences, with approximately 95% appearing a single time and around 0.16% taken by the ten largest. CDR3 length: 14 amino acids. Germline-derived CDR1 and CDR2 are SGHRS and YFSETQ. After removal of 4 bases from V and 4 bases from J, the junction contained 5 bases not matched to a gene.

Sequencing was carried out using CD8+ T cells from PBMCs. The rearrangement uses TRBV5-1 and TRBJ2-1, with 7 nucleotides matching TRBD1. This sequence was found in a human donor with Susac syndrome. The CDR3 DNA sequence: TGCGCCAGCAGCCCAGGACAGGATTACAATGAGCAGTTCTTC. It yields the protein CASSPGQDYNEQFF. Together with reference TRBV5-1 and TRBJ2-1, the CDR3 gives the full variable domain: KAGVTQTPRYLIKTRGQQVTLSCSPISGHRSVSWYQQTPGQGLQFLFEYFSETQRNKGNFPGRFSGRQFSNSRSEMNVSTLELGDSALYLCASSPGQDYNEQFFGPGTRLTVL.